The T cell receptor (beta chain) described here comes from a study of blood T cell repertoires in COVID-19. In the study overall: Acute and convalescent COVID-19 specimens originated in the United States, Italy and Spain. In each case, the material was cDNA or gDNA derived from T cells, B-cell-depleted T cells, or PBMCs.

Germline-derived CDR1 and CDR2 are LGHDT and YNNKEL (reference sequence). V lost 0 bases and J 4 bases, leaving 18 bases between the germline ends. This CDR3 has 17 residues. Some clones are missing from TCRdb's copy, which holds only in-frame ones; the method was immunoSEQ multiplex PCR. Among 60,000 to 75,000 clones, 82% were seen once, and the ten largest hold around 12%. The TCR comes from a human donor in a cohort sampled during active COVID-19. The sample was peripheral blood. This rearrangement joins TRBV3-1 (or the pseudogene TRBV3-2) to TRBJ2-5; D may be TRBD1 (6 bases). CDR3 loop: CASSQDLRGQSLETQYF. The CDR3 DNA reads TGTGCCAGCAGCCAAGATCTACGGGGACAAAGTTTAGAGACCCAGTACTTC.